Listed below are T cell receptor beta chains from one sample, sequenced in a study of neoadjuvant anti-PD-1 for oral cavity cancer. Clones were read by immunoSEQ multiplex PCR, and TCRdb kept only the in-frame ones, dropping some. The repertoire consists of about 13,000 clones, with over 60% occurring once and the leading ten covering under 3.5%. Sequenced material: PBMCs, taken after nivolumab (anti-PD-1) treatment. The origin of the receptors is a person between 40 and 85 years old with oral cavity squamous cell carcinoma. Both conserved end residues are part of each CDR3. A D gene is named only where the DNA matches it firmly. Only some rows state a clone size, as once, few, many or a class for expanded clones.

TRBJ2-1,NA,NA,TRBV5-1,CASSLAKDYYNEQFF,TGCGCCAGCAGCTTGGCCAAGGACTACTACAATGAGCAGTTCTTC
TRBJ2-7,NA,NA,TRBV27,CASSPTGSSYEQYF,TGTGCCAGCAGCCCGACGGGGAGCTCCTACGAGCAGTACTTC
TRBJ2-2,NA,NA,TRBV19,CASSMNRASGELFF,TGTGCCAGTAGTATGAACCGGGCTTCCGGGGAGCTGTTTTTT
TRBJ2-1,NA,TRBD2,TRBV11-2,CASSLEAGEGNEQFF,TGTGCCAGCAGCTTAGAGGCGGGAGAGGGCAATGAGCAGTTCTTC
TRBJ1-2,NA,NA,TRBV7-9,CASSFAKGVNYGYTF,TGTGCCAGCAGCTTCGCTAAGGGGGTAAACTATGGCTACACCTTC
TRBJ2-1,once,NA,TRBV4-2,CASSQEVTARDEQFF,TGTGCCAGCAGCCAAGAAGTGACTGCCCGGGATGAGCAGTTCTTC
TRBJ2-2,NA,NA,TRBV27,CASSLGYTGELFF,TGTGCCAGCAGTTTAGGGTACACCGGGGAGCTGTTTTTT
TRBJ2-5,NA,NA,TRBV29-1,CSVARSSVETQYF,TGCAGCGTTGCTCGGTCTAGCGTGGAGACCCAGTACTTC
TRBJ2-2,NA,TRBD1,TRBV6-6,CASSGGQVPTGELFF,TGTGCCAGCAGTGGAGGACAGGTTCCCACCGGGGAGCTGTTTTTT
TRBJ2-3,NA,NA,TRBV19,CASSTQGGTSTDTQYF,TGTGCCAGTAGTACCCAGGGGGGGACTAGCACAGATACGCAGTATTTT
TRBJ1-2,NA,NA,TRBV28,CASSSQGTNYGYTF,TGTGCCAGCAGTTCCCAGGGGACCAACTATGGCTACACCTTC
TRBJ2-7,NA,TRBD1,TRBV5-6,CASSLTYRTGLPEQYF,TGTGCCAGCAGCTTGACCTATCGGACAGGGCTTCCCGAGCAGTACTTC
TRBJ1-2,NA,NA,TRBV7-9,CASSPSEGPLYGYTF,TGTGCCAGCAGCCCTAGTGAAGGTCCCCTCTATGGCTACACCTTC